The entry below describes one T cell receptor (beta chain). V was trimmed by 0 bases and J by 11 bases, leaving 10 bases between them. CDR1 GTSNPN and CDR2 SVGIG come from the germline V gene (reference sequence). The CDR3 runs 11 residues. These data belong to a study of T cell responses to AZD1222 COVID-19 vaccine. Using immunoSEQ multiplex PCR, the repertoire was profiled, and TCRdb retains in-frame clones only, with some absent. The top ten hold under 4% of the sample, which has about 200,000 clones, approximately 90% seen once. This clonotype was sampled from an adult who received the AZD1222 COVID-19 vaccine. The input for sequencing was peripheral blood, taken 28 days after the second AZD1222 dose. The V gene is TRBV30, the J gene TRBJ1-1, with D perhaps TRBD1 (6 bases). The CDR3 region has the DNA TGTGCCTGGAGTGTATACAGGGAGGCTTTCTTT. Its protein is CAWSVYREAFF. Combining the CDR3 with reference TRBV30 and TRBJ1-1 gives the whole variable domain SQTIHQWPATLVQPVGSPLSLECTVEGTSNPNLYWYRQAAGRGLQLLFYSVGIGQISSEVPQNLSASRPQDRQFILSSKKLLLSDSGFYLCAWSVYREAFFGQGTRLTVV.